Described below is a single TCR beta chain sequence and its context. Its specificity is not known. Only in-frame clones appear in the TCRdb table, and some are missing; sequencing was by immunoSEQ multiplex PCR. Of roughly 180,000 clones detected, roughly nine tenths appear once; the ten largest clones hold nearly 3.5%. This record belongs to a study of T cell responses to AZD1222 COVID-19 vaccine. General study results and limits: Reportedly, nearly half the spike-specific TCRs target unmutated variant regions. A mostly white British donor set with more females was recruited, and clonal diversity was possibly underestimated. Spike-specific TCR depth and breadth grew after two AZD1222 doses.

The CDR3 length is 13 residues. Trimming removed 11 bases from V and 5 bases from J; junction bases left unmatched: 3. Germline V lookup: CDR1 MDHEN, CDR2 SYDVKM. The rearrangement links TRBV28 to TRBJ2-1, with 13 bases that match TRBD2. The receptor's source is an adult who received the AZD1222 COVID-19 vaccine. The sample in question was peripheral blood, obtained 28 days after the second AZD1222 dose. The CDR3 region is CASGTSGNNEQFF. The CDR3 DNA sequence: TGTGCCTCGGGGACTAGCGGGAACAATGAGCAGTTCTTC.